The 30 T cell receptor beta chains reported below all come from one sample, sequenced in a study of T cell changes during pregnancy in multiple sclerosis. Measured with immunoSEQ multiplex PCR; TCRdb has only the in-frame clones, and not every one. The sample gives about 44,000 clones, roughly 92% of which show up once; approximately 0.73% is in the top ten. Sequenced here: CD4+ T cells from peripheral blood mononuclear cells, sampled in the first trimester of pregnancy. Receptor source: a female donor with multiple sclerosis, enrolled in a pregnancy study.

The chain links TRBV5-1 to TRBJ2-3; unclear D gene. V lost 4 bases and J 3 bases, leaving 18 bases between the germline ends. This CDR3 comprises 16 residues. Germline CDR1 SGHRS, CDR2 YFSETQ. In DNA, the CDR3 is TGCGCCAGCAGCATCGTAGACACCCGAGCTACAGATACGCAGTATTTT. It yields the protein CASSIVDTRATDTQYF.

The chain combines TRBV5-1 with TRBJ2-7; D is possibly TRBD1 (7 bases). The CDR3 covers 15 residues. V shed 4 bases and J shed 2 bases, with 16 bases lying between them. The germline V gene encodes CDR1 SGHRS and CDR2 YFSETQ. The CDR3 coding sequence is TGCGCCAGCAGCCCATATCGGGGGACAGCCTACGAGCAGTACTTC. It codes for CASSPYRGTAYEQYF. Based on the CDR3 plus reference TRBV5-1 and TRBJ2-7, the full variable domain is KAGVTQTPRYLIKTRGQQVTLSCSPISGHRSVSWYQQTPGQGLQFLFEYFSETQRNKGNFPGRFSGRQFSNSRSEMNVSTLELGDSALYLCASSPYRGTAYEQYFGPGTRLTVT.

The chain links TRBV6-1 to TRBJ2-7; 15 bases match TRBD2. The trim removed 7 bases at V and 5 bases at J, leaving 6 bases unmatched. Germline V gives CDR1 MNHNS, CDR2 SASEGT. This CDR3 has 15 amino acids. The CDR3 loop is CASIWTSGRAHEQYF. The CDR3, as DNA: TGTGCCAGCATCTGGACTAGCGGGAGGGCCCACGAGCAGTACTTC.

This clone appeared a single time. V is TRBV7-8 and J is TRBJ2-2; 14 nucleotides align to TRBD2. Germline CDR1 reads SGHVS; CDR2 reads FQNEAQ. Losses at the gene ends were 4 bases for V and 0 bases for J; bases not matched to a gene: 13. The length of the CDR3 is 21 residues. CDR3 protein: CASSSRGGGLAGDANTGELFF. CDR3 DNA sequence: TGTGCCAGCAGCTCTAGAGGGGGGGGACTAGCGGGAGACGCGAACACCGGGGAGCTGTTTTTT. The whole variable domain, remainder taken from reference TRBV7-8 and TRBJ2-2, is GAGVSQSPRYKVAKRGQDVALRCDPISGHVSLFWYQQALGQGPEFLTYFQNEAQLDKSGLPSDRFFAERPEGSVSTLKIQRTQQEDSAVYLCASSSRGGGLAGDANTGELFFGEGSRLTVL.

This rearrangement joins TRBV11-2 to TRBJ1-2; 10 bases are shared with TRBD1. The CDR3 extends over 17 amino acids. Germline CDR1 and CDR2: SGHAT and FQNNGV. The junction had 9 bases not matched to a gene; V was cut back by 1 base and J by 4 bases. This chain's CDR3 is CASSLAVWDRGGYGYTF. The CDR3 coding sequence is TGTGCCAGCAGCTTAGCTGTATGGGACAGGGGTGGCTATGGCTACACCTTC.

The chain links TRBV5-8 to TRBJ2-5; 7 bases line up with TRBD2. Germline lookup yields CDR1 SGHTS and CDR2 YDEGEE. CDR3 size: 16 residues. V dropped 1 base and J dropped 4; count of bases not matched to a gene: 10. The CDR3 DNA follows: TGTGCCAGCAGCTTGTCGACCTGGGCTAGCGGAGAGACCCAGTACTTC. Amino acids: CASSLSTWASGETQYF.

The chain couples TRBV19 to TRBJ2-2; TRBD1 matches at 12 bases. CDR3 size: 19 residues. V lost 5 bases to trimming and J lost 2 bases; unmatched junction nucleotides: 12. Germline V gives CDR1 LNHDA, CDR2 SQIVND (reference sequence). CDR3 nucleotides: TGTGCCAGTAGTCTCTTTTTCCCGGGACAGGGGGCAAACACCGGGGAGCTGTTTTTT. Translating it yields CASSLFFPGQGANTGELFF.

The V and J genes are TRBV6-1 and TRBJ2-1; 14 bases align to TRBD2. The J segment lost 2 bases and the V segment lost 7 bases, leaving 1 base of the junction unmatched. CDR1 and CDR2 from the germline V gene are MNHNS and SASEGT. This CDR3 is built from 15 residues. The CDR3 spells CASMGLAGAYNEQFF. The CDR3 DNA reads as TGTGCCAGCATGGGACTAGCGGGAGCCTACAATGAGCAGTTCTTC.

This chain uses TRBV28 with TRBJ1-2; 10 nucleotides line up with TRBD1. The V gene's germline CDR1 is MDHEN and CDR2 SYDVKM. The CDR3 loop spans 14 amino acids. J lost 8 bases, V lost 10 bases, and 13 bases had no gene match. CDR3 bases: TGTGCCATCCGCCCGACAGGGGGCTTGGGAGGCTACACCTTC. It specifies CAIRPTGGLGGYTF.

The chain joins TRBV19 to TRBJ1-1; D is undetermined. Deletions cut 1 base from V and 11 bases from J, with 14 bases between. This CDR3 contains 13 residues. Per the germline V gene, CDR1 is LNHDA and CDR2 is SQIVND (reference sequence). CDR3 nucleotides: TGTGCCAGTAGTATAGGAGTCCGCCGGGTGGCTTTCTTT. This encodes CASSIGVRRVAFF. Full variable domain (missing parts from reference TRBV19 and TRBJ1-1): DGGITQSPKYLFRKEGQNVTLSCEQNLNHDAMYWYRQDPGQGLRLIYYSQIVNDFQKGDIAEGYSVSREKKESFPLTVTSAQKNPTAFYLCASSIGVRRVAFFGQGTRLTVV.

This clone was seen a single time. This chain joins TRBV27 and TRBJ2-7; TRBD2 matches at 11 bases. Germline lookup yields CDR1 MNHEY and CDR2 SMNVEV (reference sequence). This CDR3 has 13 residues. The junction had 1 base not matched to a gene; V was cut back by 6 bases and J by 3 bases. Written as DNA, the CDR3 is TGTGCCAGCAGAGGACTAGCGGGCTACGAGCAGTACTTC. It is translated as CASRGLAGYEQYF.

This clone occurred a few times. The rearrangement joins TRBV18 to TRBJ1-5; D not resolved. The germline gives CDR1 KGHSH, CDR2 LQKENI. The ends were cut back, 3 bases at V and 6 bases at J, with 12 bases in the middle. The CDR3 has 14 residues. The CDR3 bases are TGTGCCAGCTCACCGGACTCGGTGGCTCAGCCCCAGCATTTT. Encoded protein: CASSPDSVAQPQHF.

Points on this clone: At one end the junction does not follow the germline gene, possibly because of a read error. The rearrangement uses TRBV9 and TRBJ1-1; D is unresolved. The length of the CDR3 is 13 residues. Looked up from germline, CDR1 is SGDLS and CDR2 is YYNGEE. This CDR3 reads CASSVSVNIEAFF. The CDR3 nucleotides read TGTGCCAGCAGCGTTTCAGTGAACATTGAAGCTTTCTTT. Based on the CDR3 plus reference TRBV9 and TRBJ1-1, the full variable domain is DSGVTQTPKHLITATGQRVTLRCSPRSGDLSVYWYQQSLDQGLQFLIQYYNGEERAKGNILERFSAQQFPDLHSELNLSSLELGDSALYFCASSVSVNIEAFFGQGTRLTVV.

This clone has a handful of counts. This chain uses TRBV6-1 with TRBJ1-5; D remains ambiguous. Germline V gives CDR1 MNHNS, CDR2 SASEGT. Trimming stripped 0 bases from V and 1 base from J, with 7 bases between. The CDR3 extends over 15 amino acids. This CDR3 is CASSEALMSNQPQHF. The CDR3 bases are TGTGCCAGCAGTGAAGCTCTTATGAGCAATCAGCCCCAGCATTTT.

The CDR3 loop is CASSPRGNEKLFF. The CDR3 bases are TGTGCCAGCAGCCCCCGGGGGAATGAAAAACTGTTTTTT. The V gene is TRBV7-9, the J gene TRBJ1-4; D may be TRBD1 (5 bases). CDR3 size: 13 residues. With 5 bases removed from V and 5 bases from J, the gap between germline ends came to 9 bases. Looked up from germline, CDR1 is SEHNR and CDR2 is FQNEAQ (reference sequence).

The rearrangement uses TRBV19 and TRBJ2-3, with D possibly TRBD1 on 6 matching bases. The CDR3 is made up of 15 amino acids. Germline lookup yields CDR1 LNHDA and CDR2 SQIVND (reference sequence). V lost 5 bases and J lost 6, with 18 bases in between. The CDR3 sequence: CASSASGVRGDTQYF. As DNA, the CDR3 is TGTGCCAGTAGTGCCTCAGGGGTCCGCGGGGATACGCAGTATTTT.

The chain is built from TRBV9 and TRBJ2-1; D remains unclear. The CDR3 loop spans 15 amino acids. Trimming left V 0 bases short and J 4 bases short, with 11 bases between. The germline gives CDR1 SGDLS, CDR2 YYNGEE. The CDR3 region is CASSVDPRTYNEQFF. CDR3 DNA: TGTGCCAGCAGCGTAGATCCAAGAACTTACAATGAGCAGTTCTTC.

This clone was seen a handful of times. This chain connects TRBV30 to TRBJ1-2; TRBD1 agrees at 8 bases. V lost 2 bases, J lost 7 bases, and 6 bases stayed unmatched. Looked up from germline, CDR1 is GTSNPN and CDR2 is SVGIG (reference sequence). The CDR3 sequence is 13 residues long. The CDR3 nucleotides are TGTGCCTGGAGTTTACAGGGGGGGATTGGCTACACCTTC. Residues: CAWSLQGGIGYTF.

To note about this clone: Other nucleotide sequences in the sample specify the same CDR3. The chain employs TRBV5-1 and TRBJ2-2; the match to TRBD2 covers 14 bases. The CDR3 is made up of 18 amino acids. The germline V gene has CDR1 SGHRS and CDR2 YFSETQ. Unmatched junction bases numbered 6, after V lost 3 bases and J lost 2 bases. As DNA, the CDR3 is TGCGCCAGCAGCTGGGGACTAGCGGGAGCCCTTAACACCGGGGAGCTGTTTTTT. Its translation is CASSWGLAGALNTGELFF.

J is TRBJ1-5 and V is TRBV5-6, with 7 bases that match TRBD1. With 4 bases clipped from V and 6 bases from J, the junction kept 4 bases outside the gene matches. CDR1 is SGHDT, CDR2 YYEEEE, per germline. The CDR3 has 13 residues. Here the CDR3 DNA reads TGTGCCAGCAGCCCGTACAGGGGTCAGCCCCAGCATTTT. Its protein product is CASSPYRGQPQHF.

A single count supports this clone. The chain has TRBV29-1 and TRBJ1-4; tentative D call: TRBD1 (5 bases). V shed 6 bases and J shed 6 bases, with 17 bases lying between them. Looked up from germline, CDR1 is SQVTM and CDR2 is ANQGSEA. The CDR3 is made up of 14 amino acids. The DNA for the CDR3 is TGCAGCGTGGGGGTCGGAGGGGAGTATGAAAAACTGTTTTTT. Amino acid sequence: CSVGVGGEYEKLFF.

The rearrangement uses TRBV7-3 and TRBJ2-3; possible D gene TRBD2, 6 bases. Germline CDR1 SGHTA, CDR2 FQGTGA. The CDR3 has 16 residues. V was shortened by 5 bases and J by 3 bases, with 18 bases between the two germline ends. CDR3 DNA sequence: TGTGCCAGCAGCCTAGATAGCGGAGGGAGGACAGATACGCAGTATTTT. Encoded protein: CASSLDSGGRTDTQYF.

This rearrangement joins TRBV28 to TRBJ2-4, with D maybe TRBD2 (5 bases). The V gene lost 3 bases and the J gene lost 0 bases, with 15 bases spanning the gap. Germline V CDR1 and CDR2: MDHEN, SYDVKM. This CDR3 is 17 amino acids long. Here the CDR3 reads CASSLAPAGIAKNIQYF. CDR3 nucleotide sequence: TGTGCCAGCAGTTTGGCTCCGGCCGGGATAGCCAAAAACATTCAGTACTTC. Using reference TRBV28 and TRBJ2-4 for the parts outside the CDR3, the full variable domain is DVKVTQSSRYLVKRTGEKVFLECVQDMDHENMFWYRQDPGLGLRLIYFSYDVKMKEKGDIPEGYSVSREKKERFSLILESASTNQTSMYLCASSLAPAGIAKNIQYFGAGTRLSVL.

The chain uses TRBV4-3 and TRBJ2-7; D unclear. Germline V gene data show CDR1 as LGHNA and CDR2 as YSLEER. The germline V and J ends were trimmed by 0 bases and 2 bases, with 20 bases remaining between them. The CDR3 totals 18 residues. CDR3 nucleotide sequence: TGCGCCAGCAGCCAAGATCTACCGGTAGAGGCTCAACCCTACGAGCAGTACTTC. This encodes CASSQDLPVEAQPYEQYF.

The chain is built from TRBV28 and TRBJ1-5; D is unresolved. The CDR3 runs 14 residues. CDR1 and CDR2 from the germline V gene are MDHEN and SYDVKM. Trimming took 2 bases from V and 0 from J, leaving 5 bases between them. CDR3 DNA sequence: TGTGCCAGCAGTTTACGTCTTAGCAATCAGCCCCAGCATTTT. Translating it yields CASSLRLSNQPQHF.

This chain links TRBV15 with TRBJ2-7, with D possibly TRBD1 on 6 matching bases. CDR3 length: 15 amino acids. CDR1 LNHNV and CDR2 YYDKDF come from the germline V gene (reference sequence). Trimming shortened V by 3 bases and J by 5 bases, and 17 bases separated the two germline ends. CDR3 coding DNA: TGTGCCACCAGCAGGTCCTCAGGGGTCGGGCACGAGCAGTACTTC. Translated: CATSRSSGVGHEQYF.

The chain carries TRBV5-4 and TRBJ2-5, with 7 nucleotides matching TRBD2. This CDR3 region has 14 residues. In germline, CDR1 is SGHNT, CDR2 YYREEE (reference sequence). The J segment lost 1 base and the V segment lost 2 bases, leaving 2 bases of the junction unmatched. CDR3 sequence reads: CASSFASGQETQYF. CDR3 DNA sequence: TGTGCCAGCAGCTTTGCTAGCGGCCAAGAGACCCAGTACTTC.

This chain uses TRBV9 with TRBJ1-2; possibly TRBD1 for D (6 bases). The CDR3 contains 12 residues. V dropped 0 bases and J dropped 8 bases, with 8 bases sitting between them. Germline CDR1 is SGDLS and CDR2 is YYNGEE. The CDR3 loop is CASSVDREGYTF. The CDR3 DNA reads as TGTGCCAGCAGCGTAGACAGGGAGGGCTACACCTTC.

The genes are TRBV5-1 and TRBJ2-7, with TRBD2 matching over 13 bases. Per the germline V gene, CDR1 is SGHRS and CDR2 is YFSETQ. This CDR3 has 14 residues. Trimming took 8 bases from V and 3 from J; bases not matched to a gene: 5. The CDR3 loop is CASTWTSGSYEQYF. The DNA of the CDR3 is TGCGCCAGTACCTGGACTAGCGGGAGCTACGAGCAGTACTTC.

CDR3 region: CASGPGITYNEQFF. The CDR3 DNA sequence: TGTGCTAGTGGCCCGGGAATCACCTACAATGAGCAGTTCTTC. The genes are TRBV12-5 and TRBJ2-1; weak D call: TRBD2 (5 bases). This CDR3 is 14 amino acids long. Trimming stripped 6 bases from V and 2 bases from J, with 11 bases between. Germline lookup yields CDR1 LGHNT and CDR2 FRNRAP.